The entry below gives a single T cell receptor beta chain sequence along with its context. The CDR3 has 11 residues. CDR1 KGHDR and CDR2 SFDVKD come from the germline V gene. Trimming cost V 9 bases and J 6 bases, with 9 bases left between them. The sample originates from a study of blood T cell repertoires in COVID-19. Clones were sequenced by immunoSEQ multiplex PCR, and TCRdb holds only the in-frame ones, with some missing. The sample includes 85,000 to 95,000 clones, 89% seen only once; the top ten take approximately 5.2%. Input material: peripheral blood. The rearrangement joins TRBV24-1 to TRBJ2-3; D is uncertain. This receptor was obtained from a woman older than 75 with active COVID-19. In DNA form, the CDR3 reads TGTGCCACCCGGAGCATGGATACGCAGTATTTT. Translation gives CATRSMDTQYF.